This TCR beta chain originates from a study of read filtering for tumor transcriptome and immune sequencing. Study overall: DNase treatment preceded whole-transcriptome library preparation. IR-seq gave about 3.5 to 10.27 million TCR reads per sample; RNA-seq gave about 80 to 1,300.

The CDR3 extends over 16 amino acids. V lost 5 bases, J lost 2 bases, and 15 bases lay in between. Germline V gene lookup returns CDR1 SEHNR and CDR2 FQNEAQ (reference sequence). The library was built from around 380 ng RNA with molecular barcoded adaptors for alpha/delta and beta/gamma chains. MiXCR, run by TCRdb on the reads, gives a single entry per CDR3 protein. The sample carries 130,000 or so distinct CDR3 sequences, under 15% recorded once. The study's findings and limits: About 81.9% of IR-seq clonotypes had one read, totaling 3% to 4.5% of reads; RNA-seq: about 74% and 41%. Without single-read clonotypes, shared clonotype proportions correlated more between IR-seq and RNA-seq.

This clonotype appeared many times. Its cognate antigen is unknown. Sequencing was carried out using a population of CD138-negative cells sorted from bone marrow. The receptor's source is a donor at least 40 years old with multiple myeloma. V gene TRBV7-9 combines with J gene TRBJ1-4, with D perhaps matching TRBD1 (6 bases). CDR3 coding DNA: TGTGCCAGCAGCCTAACGGCGGGGGCGACTAATGAAAAACTGTTTTTT. Protein sequence: CASSLTAGATNEKLFF. Full variable domain (remainder filled in from reference TRBV7-9 and TRBJ1-4): DTGVSQNPRHKITKRGQNVTFRCDPISEHNRLYWYRQTLGQGPEFLTYFQNEAQLEKSRLLSDRFSAERPKGSFSTLEIQRTEQGDSAMYLCASSLTAGATNEKLFFGSGTQLSVL.